This TCR beta chain is drawn from a study of technical replicates of blood from a handful of donors. TCRdb keeps only in-frame clones here, not all; method: immunoSEQ multiplex PCR. The sample holds 90,000 to 100,000 clones, roughly 95% seen once. Trimming pared 3 bases from V and 7 bases from J, leaving 6 bases between. Germline V gene data show CDR1 as SGHTA and CDR2 as FQGNSA. CDR3 length: 12 residues. Sequencing input: T cells isolated from PBMCs. This rearrangement joins TRBV7-2 to TRBJ2-2; possible D gene TRBD2, 5 bases. The clonotype comes from a human donor in good health. The CDR3: CASSLGSGELFF. The DNA of the CDR3 is TGTGCCAGCAGCTTGGGGAGCGGGGAGCTGTTTTTT.